The clone carrying this T cell receptor beta chain was seen more than once but under ten times. Its cognate antigen is unknown. This sample stems from a study of beta chain features in type 1 diabetes. Study-wide findings and caveats: When VDJ junctions were examined, type 1 diabetes patients showed fewer insertions and more deletions.

Sequencing targeted expressed TCRB transcripts, as all isolated RNA had been reverse transcribed. The method was immunoSEQ multiplex PCR; TCRdb's version includes in-frame clones alone and lacks a portion of them. The sample records some 19,000 clones, 50% being singletons. The CDR3 consists of 12 residues. The germline gives CDR1 MNHEY, CDR2 SMNVEV (reference sequence). Trimming pared 5 bases from V and 5 bases from J, leaving 9 bases between. Sequencing used stem cell memory CD4+ T cells from blood. This sequence was found in a man younger than 35 in good health. The V and J genes are TRBV27 and TRBJ1-2; D is unclear. CDR3 amino acids: CASSPGRYGYTF. As DNA, the CDR3 is TGTGCCAGCAGTCCGGGGAGGTATGGCTACACCTTC.